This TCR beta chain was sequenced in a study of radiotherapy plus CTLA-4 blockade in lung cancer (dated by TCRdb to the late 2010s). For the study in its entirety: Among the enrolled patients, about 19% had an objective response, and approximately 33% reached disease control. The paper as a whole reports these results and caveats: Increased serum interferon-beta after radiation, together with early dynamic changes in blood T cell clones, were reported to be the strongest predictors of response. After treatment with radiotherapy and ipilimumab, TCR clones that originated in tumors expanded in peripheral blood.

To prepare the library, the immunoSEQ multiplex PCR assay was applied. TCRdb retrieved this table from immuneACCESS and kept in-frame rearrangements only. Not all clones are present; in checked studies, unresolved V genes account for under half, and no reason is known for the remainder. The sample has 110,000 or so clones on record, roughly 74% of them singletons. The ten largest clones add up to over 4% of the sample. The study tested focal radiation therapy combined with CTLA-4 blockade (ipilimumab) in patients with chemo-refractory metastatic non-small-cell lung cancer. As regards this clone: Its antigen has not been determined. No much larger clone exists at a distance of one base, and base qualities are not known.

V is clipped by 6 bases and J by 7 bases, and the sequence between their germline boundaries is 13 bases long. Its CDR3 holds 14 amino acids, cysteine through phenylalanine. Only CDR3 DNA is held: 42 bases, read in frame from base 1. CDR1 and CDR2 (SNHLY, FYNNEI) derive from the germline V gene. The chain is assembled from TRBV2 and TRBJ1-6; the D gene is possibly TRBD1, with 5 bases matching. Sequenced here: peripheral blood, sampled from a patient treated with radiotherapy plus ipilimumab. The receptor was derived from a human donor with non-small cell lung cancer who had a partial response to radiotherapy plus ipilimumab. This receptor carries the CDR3 CASRTASTNSPLHF. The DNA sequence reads TGTGCCAGCAGGACAGCGAGTACCAATTCACCCCTCCACTTT.